The 26 T cell receptor beta chains below come from one sample, sequenced in a study of lymphopenia after photon versus proton radiotherapy. The table came from immunoSEQ multiplex PCR; TCRdb's copy has only in-frame clones and leaves some out. The repertoire includes 39,000 or so clones, approximately 90% of them detected once, and nearly 15% sits in the top ten. This specimen was peripheral blood, taken from a patient treated with photon-based radiotherapy. Receptors originate from a man aged 60 to 75 with cholangiocarcinoma.

This chain uses TRBV2 with TRBJ2-7; D may be TRBD1 (6 bases). The DNA end is a closer match to TRBJ2-1, so the J assignment may be wrong. Germline V gives CDR1 SNHLY, CDR2 FYNNEI. The CDR3 contains 14 residues. The CDR3: CASSESPGENEQFF. CDR3 nucleotide sequence: TGTGCCAGCAGTGAAAGTCCAGGGGAGAATGAGCAGTTCTTC.

V and J are TRBV7-3 and TRBJ2-7; D is undetermined. V lost 0 bases and J 3 bases, leaving 6 bases between the germline ends. The CDR3 covers 13 residues. Germline lookup yields CDR1 SGHTA and CDR2 FQGTGA. As DNA, the CDR3 is TGTGCCAGCAGCTTAACGTATCGCTACGAGCAGTACTTC. This sequence encodes CASSLTYRYEQYF.

The CDR3 sequence: CASSVRQGIGETQYF. The CDR3, as DNA: TGTGCCAGCAGTGTACGGCAGGGGATTGGAGAGACCCAGTACTTC. V and J are TRBV27 and TRBJ2-5, with D perhaps TRBD1 (6 bases). Trimming removed 5 bases at V and 4 bases at J, with 17 bases between. The CDR3 totals 15 residues. Germline loops: CDR1 MNHEY, CDR2 SMNVEV (reference sequence).

The V call is TRBV11-2, the J call TRBJ1-2; D might be TRBD1 (6 bases). The length of the CDR3 is 13 residues. The germline gives CDR1 SGHAT, CDR2 FQNNGV. V lost 3 bases to trimming and J lost 4 bases, with 9 bases between them. CDR3 region: CASSFARGYGYTF. DNA for the CDR3: TGTGCCAGCAGCTTTGCCAGGGGCTATGGCTACACCTTC.

V usage is TRBV7-6 and J usage is TRBJ1-5, with 7 bases identical to TRBD1. The CDR3 extends over 15 amino acids. Germline values: CDR1 SGHVS, CDR2 FNYEAQ. J was trimmed by 7 bases and V by 4 bases; bases with no gene match: 10. CDR3 DNA sequence: TGTGCCAGCAGCTCAGGGGGAGGGATTGGACAGCCCCAGCATTTT. Translated, it gives CASSSGGGIGQPQHF.

The CDR3 sequence is CASSLEFRDTQYF. CDR3 DNA sequence: TGTGCCAGCAGCCTTGAATTCAGAGATACGCAGTATTTT. This chain connects TRBV5-4 to TRBJ2-3, with unresolved D. V was shortened by 4 bases and J by 5 bases, with 11 bases between the two germline ends. Germline V CDR1 and CDR2: SGHNT, YYREEE (reference sequence). This CDR3 has 13 amino acids.

This rearrangement joins TRBV2 to TRBJ2-2; D tentatively fits TRBD1 or TRBD2 (5 bases each). The CDR3 consists of 15 residues. Germline CDR1 and CDR2: SNHLY and FYNNEI. Deletions cut 2 bases from V and 5 bases from J, with 12 bases between. As DNA, the CDR3 is TGTGCCAGCAGTGAAACGGGGCTGGGTACCGGGGAGCTGTTTTTT. Its protein is CASSETGLGTGELFF.

V is TRBV6-6 and J is TRBJ2-4; tentatively, D is TRBD1 (6 bases). Germline CDR1 and CDR2: MNHNY and SVGAGI (reference sequence). The CDR3 covers 15 residues. Trimming removed 6 bases from V and 8 bases from J, with 20 bases in between. The CDR3 coding sequence is TGTGCCAGCAGCCCCGGGACATCGCTTACCCACATTCAGTACTTC. Translating it yields CASSPGTSLTHIQYF.

This chain uses TRBV7-3 with TRBJ2-2; tentatively, D is TRBD1 or TRBD2 (5 bases each). CDR1 and CDR2 (germline): SGHTA, FQGTGA. The CDR3 is made up of 16 amino acids. V was cut by 5 bases and J by 0 bases, with 13 bases left in between. The CDR3 sequence: CASSAVGGTNTGELFF. The CDR3 bases are TGTGCCAGCAGCGCTGTTGGGGGAACGAACACCGGGGAGCTGTTTTTT.

The V and J genes are TRBV19 and TRBJ1-2; 7 nucleotides line up with TRBD1. Trimming at V came to 6 bases and at J to 6 bases, leaving 16 bases not matched to a gene. The germline gives CDR1 LNHDA, CDR2 SQIVND (reference sequence). The CDR3 loop spans 16 amino acids. The CDR3 is CASRRDFPTGKDGYTF. The CDR3 nucleotides read TGTGCCAGTAGAAGAGACTTTCCGACAGGGAAAGATGGCTACACCTTC.

This chain uses TRBV9 with TRBJ2-7; no definite D call. Germline CDR1 and CDR2: SGDLS and YYNGEE. The CDR3 runs 14 residues. The V and J ends lost 4 bases and 0 bases respectively, with 11 bases between them. CDR3 DNA sequence: TGTGCCAGCAGCCCTGCAGGTTCCTCCTACGAGCAGTACTTC. Its translation is CASSPAGSSYEQYF.

The chain combines TRBV27 with TRBJ2-3, with TRBD2 matching 12 bases. Germline trimming cut 4 bases from V and 5 bases from J; bases unmatched to any gene: 7. This CDR3 spans 16 amino acids. The germline V gene encodes CDR1 MNHEY and CDR2 SMNVEV (reference sequence). This chain's CDR3 is CASSSLAGGLGDTQYF. The DNA for the CDR3 is TGTGCCAGCAGTTCCCTAGCGGGGGGGCTTGGAGATACGCAGTATTTT.

This clone came up once. This chain links TRBV28 with TRBJ1-5; a possible D gene is TRBD1 (5 bases). Germline assignment: CDR1 MDHEN and CDR2 SYDVKM. V lost 3 bases to trimming and J lost 0 bases, with 21 bases between them. The CDR3 spans 19 residues. CDR3 coding DNA: TGTGCCAGCAGTTTGCCCTGGGACCTCTCCCCTGATAGCAATCAGCCCCAGCATTTT. This gives the protein CASSLPWDLSPDSNQPQHF.

This clone was counted once. The CDR3 nucleotides read TGTGCCAGCAGCTTGTCTGGGACCTTTCGCTACGAGCAGTACTTC. This translates into CASSLSGTFRYEQYF. J is TRBJ2-7 and V is TRBV13; D may be TRBD1 or TRBD2 (5 bases each). CDR3 size: 15 residues. The V end lost 3 bases, the J end lost 3 bases, and 15 bases lay between the germline ends. Germline V gene sequence: CDR1 PRHDT, CDR2 FYEKMQ (reference sequence).

V usage is TRBV18 and J usage is TRBJ2-3; the D gene is possibly TRBD2 (5 bases). The germline V and J ends were trimmed by 1 base and 0 bases, with 8 bases remaining between them. The CDR3 is 15 amino acids. Germline V gene data show CDR1 as KGHSH and CDR2 as LQKENI. This chain's CDR3 is CASSPLSASTDTQYF. Written as DNA, the CDR3 is TGTGCCAGCTCACCACTTAGCGCAAGCACAGATACGCAGTATTTT.

The rearrangement links TRBV10-3 to TRBJ1-5, with D maybe TRBD1 (6 bases). Germline CDR1 reads ENHRY; CDR2 reads SYGVKD. Deletions cut 2 bases from V and 4 bases from J, with 9 bases between. The CDR3 has 14 amino acids. The chain's CDR3 is CAISEGDTNQPQHF. In DNA, the CDR3 is TGTGCCATCAGTGAGGGGGACACAAATCAGCCCCAGCATTTT.

The chain employs TRBV29-1 and TRBJ2-7, with D perhaps TRBD2 (6 bases). CDR3 length: 14 residues. The V end lost 3 bases, the J end lost 2 bases, and 14 bases lay between the germline ends. CDR1 is SQVTM and CDR2 is ANQGSEA in the germline V gene. The CDR3 reads CSVEGGSPPYEQYF. The CDR3 DNA reads as TGCAGCGTTGAGGGGGGAAGTCCCCCCTACGAGCAGTACTTC.

This sequence joins TRBV11-3 and TRBJ2-5, with a tentative D call TRBD1 (5 bases). Germline V gene data show CDR1 as SGHNT and CDR2 as YENEEA. The CDR3 has 15 residues. The V gene lost 5 bases and the J gene lost 0 bases, with 13 bases spanning the gap. CDR3 coding DNA: TGTGCCAGCAGCCCATGGACAACGTACCAAGAGACCCAGTACTTC. Its translation is CASSPWTTYQETQYF.

This sequence joins TRBV10-3 and TRBJ2-3; 9 bases align to TRBD1. The J segment lost 0 bases and the V segment lost 7 bases, leaving 8 bases of the junction unmatched. This CDR3 spans 16 amino acids. Germline CDR1 and CDR2: ENHRY and SYGVKD. The CDR3 DNA reads as TGTGCCATCAACAACCCGACAGGGGGTAGCACAGATACGCAGTATTTT. It is translated as CAINNPTGGSTDTQYF.

The chain employs TRBV5-1 and TRBJ1-1, with TRBD1 as a possible D gene (5 bases). The CDR3 contains 14 residues. V was shortened by 2 bases and J by 2 bases, with 10 bases between the two germline ends. Germline CDR1 reads SGHRS; CDR2 reads YFSETQ. This chain's CDR3 is CASSLLQANTEAFF. CDR3 sequence (DNA): TGCGCCAGCAGCTTATTACAGGCAAACACTGAAGCTTTCTTT.

The DNA for the CDR3 is TGCGCCAGCAGTCCAAAAACAGGGGGCGAAGAGACCCAGTACTTC. Encoded protein: CASSPKTGGEETQYF. The chain carries TRBV23-1 and TRBJ2-5, with 9 positions matching TRBD1. TRBV23-1 is filed as an ORF, its function uncertain. The junction had 6 bases not matched to a gene; V was cut back by 4 bases and J by 3 bases. The CDR3 is 15 residues long.

The rearrangement joins TRBV6-6 to TRBJ2-7; 9 bases are a match to TRBD2. From germline, CDR1 is MNHNY and CDR2 SVGAGI (reference sequence). V lost 7 bases, J lost 1 base, and 11 bases stayed unmatched. The CDR3 is 16 residues long. Written as DNA, the CDR3 is TGTGCCAGCATCAAAAATGCGGGGGGGCCTTCCTACGAGCAGTACTTC. This codes for CASIKNAGGPSYEQYF.

This chain connects TRBV28 to TRBJ2-5; 11 nucleotides match TRBD1. Germline V gene data show CDR1 as MDHEN and CDR2 as SYDVKM. CDR3 length: 15 amino acids. V gave up 5 bases and J gave up 5 bases; unmatched junction bases: 7. The CDR3 sequence: CASSPRTGGAETQYF. In DNA, the CDR3 is TGTGCCAGCAGTCCCCGGACAGGGGGCGCTGAGACCCAGTACTTC.

This chain links TRBV7-9 with TRBJ2-1; 9 nucleotides line up with TRBD1. This CDR3 region has 14 residues. V gave up 5 bases and J gave up 5 bases; unmatched junction bases: 4. Germline CDR1 reads SEHNR; CDR2 reads FQNEAQ (reference sequence). The CDR3 here is CASSRDRVDNEQFF. The DNA for the CDR3 is TGTGCCAGCAGCCGGGACAGGGTTGACAATGAGCAGTTCTTC.

The V and J genes are TRBV4-2 and TRBJ2-3, with TRBD1 matching 9 bases. Germline assignment: CDR1 LGHNA and CDR2 YNFKEQ. The CDR3 runs 14 residues. Trimming removed 6 bases from V and 0 bases from J; junction bases left unmatched: 1. CDR3 DNA sequence: TGTGCCAGCAGGGGACAGGGAAGCACAGATACGCAGTATTTT. It yields the protein CASRGQGSTDTQYF.

The chain combines TRBV18 with TRBJ2-7, with 10 bases fitting TRBD1. This CDR3 has 15 residues. V lost 4 bases and J lost 3; bases outside the gene matches: 6. The germline V gene has CDR1 KGHSH and CDR2 LQKENI. The CDR3 is CASSLDRDRGYEQYF. The CDR3, as DNA: TGTGCCAGCTCACTAGACCGGGACAGGGGCTACGAGCAGTACTTC.